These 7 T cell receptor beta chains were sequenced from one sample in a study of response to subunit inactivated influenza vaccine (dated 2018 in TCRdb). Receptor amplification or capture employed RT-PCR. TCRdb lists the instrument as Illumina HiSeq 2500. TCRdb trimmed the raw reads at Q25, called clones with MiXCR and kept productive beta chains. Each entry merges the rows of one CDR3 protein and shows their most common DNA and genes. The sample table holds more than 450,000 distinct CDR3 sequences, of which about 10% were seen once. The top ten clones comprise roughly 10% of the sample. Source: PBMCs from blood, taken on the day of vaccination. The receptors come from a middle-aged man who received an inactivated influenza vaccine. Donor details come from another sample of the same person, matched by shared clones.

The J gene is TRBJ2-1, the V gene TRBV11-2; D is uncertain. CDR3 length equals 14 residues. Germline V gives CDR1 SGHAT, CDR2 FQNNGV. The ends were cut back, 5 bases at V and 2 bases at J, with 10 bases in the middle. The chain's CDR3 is CASSIQVTYNEQFF. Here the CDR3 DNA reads TGTGCCAGCAGCATACAAGTTACCTACAATGAGCAGTTCTTC.

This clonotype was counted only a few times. The CDR3 DNA reads as TGTGCCAGCCAGGACCCCGGGGCGGTCAGCCAGCCCCAGCATTTT. It is translated as CASQDPGAVSQPQHF. The J gene is TRBJ1-5, the V gene TRBV28; tentatively, D is TRBD1 (5 bases). Trimming shortened V by 8 bases and J by 7 bases, and 21 bases separated the two germline ends. The germline V gene has CDR1 MDHEN and CDR2 SYDVKM. This CDR3 is 15 amino acids long. The full variable domain, with the rest looked up from reference TRBV28 and TRBJ1-5, is DVKVTQSSRYLVKRTGEKVFLECVQDMDHENMFWYRQDPGLGLRLIYFSYDVKMKEKGDIPEGYSVSREKKERFSLILESASTNQTSMYLCASQDPGAVSQPQHFGDGTRLSIL.

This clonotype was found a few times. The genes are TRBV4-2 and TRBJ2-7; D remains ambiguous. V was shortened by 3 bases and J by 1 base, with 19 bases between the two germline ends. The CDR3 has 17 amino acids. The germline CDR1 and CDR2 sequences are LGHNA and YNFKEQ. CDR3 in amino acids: CASSQVPRNLLSYEQYF. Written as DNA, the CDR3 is TGTGCCAGCAGCCAGGTCCCCCGCAACCTATTGTCCTACGAGCAGTACTTC.

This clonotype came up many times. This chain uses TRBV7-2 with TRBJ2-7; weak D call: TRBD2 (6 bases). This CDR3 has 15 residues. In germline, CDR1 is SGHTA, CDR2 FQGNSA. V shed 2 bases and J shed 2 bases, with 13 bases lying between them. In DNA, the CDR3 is TGTGCCAGCAGCTTAAAAGTTAGCGGAACCTACGAGCAGTACTTC. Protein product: CASSLKVSGTYEQYF.

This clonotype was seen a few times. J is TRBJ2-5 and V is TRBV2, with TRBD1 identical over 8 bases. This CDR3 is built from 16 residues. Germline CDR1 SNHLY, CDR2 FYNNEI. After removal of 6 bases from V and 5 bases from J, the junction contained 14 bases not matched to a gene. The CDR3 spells CASRDHLRGRRETQYF. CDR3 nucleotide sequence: TGTGCCAGCAGGGATCATCTCAGGGGGCGCAGGGAGACCCAGTACTTC.

The CDR3, as DNA: TGTGCCATCAGTGCGCCGGGGACAGGGACGAACAATGAGCAGTTCTTC. This translates into CAISAPGTGTNNEQFF. The chain recombines TRBV10-3 with TRBJ2-1; the match to TRBD1 covers 9 bases. CDR1 and CDR2 from the germline V gene are ENHRY and SYGVKD. The V gene end was trimmed by 4 bases and the J gene end by 5 bases; junction bases not matched to a gene: 9. The CDR3 is 16 amino acids.

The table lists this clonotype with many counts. CDR3 in DNA: TGTGCCAGTAGGACACGACAGGACAAAAACACTGAAGCTTTCTTT. It codes for CASRTRQDKNTEAFF. The chain carries TRBV19 and TRBJ1-1; tentative D call: TRBD1 (6 bases). V was shortened by 6 bases and J by 2 bases, with 16 bases between the two germline ends. The CDR3 runs 15 residues. Germline CDR1 and CDR2: LNHDA and SQIVND (reference sequence).